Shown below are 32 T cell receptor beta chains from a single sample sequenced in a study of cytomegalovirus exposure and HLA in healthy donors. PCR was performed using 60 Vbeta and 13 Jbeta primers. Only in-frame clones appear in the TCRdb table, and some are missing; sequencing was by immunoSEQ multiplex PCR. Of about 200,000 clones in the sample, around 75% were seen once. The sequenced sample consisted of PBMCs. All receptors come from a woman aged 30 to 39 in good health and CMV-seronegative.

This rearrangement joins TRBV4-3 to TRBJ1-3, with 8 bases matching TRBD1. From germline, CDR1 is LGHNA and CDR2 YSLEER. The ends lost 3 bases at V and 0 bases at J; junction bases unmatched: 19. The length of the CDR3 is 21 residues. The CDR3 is CASSQTGHGTGNLFSGNTIYF. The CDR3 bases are TGCGCCAGCAGCCAGACAGGCCACGGGACAGGAAATTTATTCTCTGGAAACACCATATATTTT.

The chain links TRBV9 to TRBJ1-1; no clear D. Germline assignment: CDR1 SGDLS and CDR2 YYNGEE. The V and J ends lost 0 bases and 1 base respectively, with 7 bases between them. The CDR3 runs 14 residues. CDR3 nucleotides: TGTGCCAGCAGCGTAGGACACCAGAACACTGAAGCTTTCTTT. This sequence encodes CASSVGHQNTEAFF.

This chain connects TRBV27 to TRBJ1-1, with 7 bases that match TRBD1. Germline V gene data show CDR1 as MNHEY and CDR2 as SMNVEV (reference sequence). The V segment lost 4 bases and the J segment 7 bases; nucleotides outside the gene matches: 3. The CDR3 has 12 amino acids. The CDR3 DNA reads TGTGCCAGCAGTTCAAACAGGGGTGAAGCTTTCTTT. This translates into CASSSNRGEAFF.

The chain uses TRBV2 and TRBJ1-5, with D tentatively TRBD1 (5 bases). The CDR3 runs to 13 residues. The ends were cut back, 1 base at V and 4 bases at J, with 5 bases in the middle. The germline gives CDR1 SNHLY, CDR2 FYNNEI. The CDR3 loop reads CASSEEGNQPQHF. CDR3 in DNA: TGTGCCAGCAGTGAAGAGGGGAATCAGCCCCAGCATTTT.

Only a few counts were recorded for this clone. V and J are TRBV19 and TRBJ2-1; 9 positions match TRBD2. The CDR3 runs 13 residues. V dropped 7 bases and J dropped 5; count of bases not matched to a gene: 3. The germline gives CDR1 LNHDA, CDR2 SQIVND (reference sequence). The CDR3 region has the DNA TGTGCCAGTACCCTAGCGGGGAACAATGAGCAGTTCTTC. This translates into CASTLAGNNEQFF.

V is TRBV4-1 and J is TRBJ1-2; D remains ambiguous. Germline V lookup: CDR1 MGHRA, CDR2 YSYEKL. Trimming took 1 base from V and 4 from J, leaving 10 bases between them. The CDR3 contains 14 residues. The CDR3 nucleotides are TGCGCCAGCAGCCAAGCCCACAGCCCCTATGGCTACACCTTC. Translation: CASSQAHSPYGYTF.

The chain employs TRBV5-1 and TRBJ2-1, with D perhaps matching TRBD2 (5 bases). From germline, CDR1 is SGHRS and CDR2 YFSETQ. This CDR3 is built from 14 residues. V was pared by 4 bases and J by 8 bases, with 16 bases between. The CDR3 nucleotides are TGCGCCAGCAGCGTCGGACTCCCCCCCCATGAGCAGTTCTTC. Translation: CASSVGLPPHEQFF.

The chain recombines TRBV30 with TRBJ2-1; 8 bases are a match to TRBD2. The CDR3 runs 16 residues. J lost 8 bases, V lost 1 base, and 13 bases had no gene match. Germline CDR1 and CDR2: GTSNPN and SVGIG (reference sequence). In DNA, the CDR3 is TGTGCCTGGAGTGCCCTCCTAGCGGGTGGAGGGGATGAGCAGTTCTTC. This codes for CAWSALLAGGGDEQFF. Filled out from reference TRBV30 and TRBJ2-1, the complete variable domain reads SQTIHQWPATLVQPVGSPLSLECTVEGTSNPNLYWYRQAAGRGLQLLFYSVGIGQISSEVPQNLSASRPQDRQFILSSKKLLLSDSGFYLCAWSALLAGGGDEQFFGPGTRLTVL.

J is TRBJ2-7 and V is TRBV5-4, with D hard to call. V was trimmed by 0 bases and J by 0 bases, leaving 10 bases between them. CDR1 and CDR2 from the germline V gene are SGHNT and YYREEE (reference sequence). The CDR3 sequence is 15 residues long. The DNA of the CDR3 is TGTGCCAGCAGCTTGGGCCCGCTGAGCTCCTACGAGCAGTACTTC. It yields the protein CASSLGPLSSYEQYF. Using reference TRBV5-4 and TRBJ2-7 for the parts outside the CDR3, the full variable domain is ETGVTQSPTHLIKTRGQQVTLRCSSQSGHNTVSWYQQALGQGPQFIFQYYREEENGRGNFPPRFSGLQFPNYSSELNVNALELDDSALYLCASSLGPLSSYEQYFGPGTRLTVT.

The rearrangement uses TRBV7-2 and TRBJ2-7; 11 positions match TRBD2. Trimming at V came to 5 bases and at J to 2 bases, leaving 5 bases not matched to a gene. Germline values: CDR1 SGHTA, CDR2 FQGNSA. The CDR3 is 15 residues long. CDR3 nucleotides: TGTGCCAGCAGCCGACCGACTAGCGGGGCCTACGAGCAGTACTTC. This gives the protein CASSRPTSGAYEQYF.

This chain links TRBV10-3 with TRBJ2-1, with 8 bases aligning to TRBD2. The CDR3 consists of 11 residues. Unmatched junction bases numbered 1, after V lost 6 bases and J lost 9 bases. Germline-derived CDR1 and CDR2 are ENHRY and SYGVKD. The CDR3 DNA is TGTGCCATCAGCGGGACTAGTGAGCAGTTCTTC. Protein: CAISGTSEQFF.

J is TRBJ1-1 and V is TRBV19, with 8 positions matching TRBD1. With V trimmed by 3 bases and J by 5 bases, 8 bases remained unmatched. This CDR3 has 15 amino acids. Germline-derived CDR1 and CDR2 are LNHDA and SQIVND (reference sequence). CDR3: CASSMGQDPRTEAFF. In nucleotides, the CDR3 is TGTGCCAGTAGTATGGGACAGGACCCTCGAACTGAAGCTTTCTTT.

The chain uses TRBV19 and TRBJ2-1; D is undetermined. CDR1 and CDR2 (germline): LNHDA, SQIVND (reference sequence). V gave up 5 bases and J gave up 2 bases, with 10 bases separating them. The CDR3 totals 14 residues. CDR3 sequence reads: CASSFGLTYNEQFF. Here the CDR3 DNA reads TGTGCCAGTAGTTTCGGGTTGACCTACAATGAGCAGTTCTTC.

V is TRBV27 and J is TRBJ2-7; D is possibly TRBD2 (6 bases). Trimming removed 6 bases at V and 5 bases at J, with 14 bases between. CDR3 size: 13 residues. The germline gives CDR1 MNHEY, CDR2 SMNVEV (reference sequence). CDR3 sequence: CASRSGSWDEQYF. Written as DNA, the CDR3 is TGTGCCAGCAGATCCGGGAGTTGGGACGAGCAGTACTTC.

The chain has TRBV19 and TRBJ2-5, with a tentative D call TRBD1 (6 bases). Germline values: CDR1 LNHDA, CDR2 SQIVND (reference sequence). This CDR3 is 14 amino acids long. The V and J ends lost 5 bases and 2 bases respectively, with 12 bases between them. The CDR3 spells CASSQGHLQETQYF. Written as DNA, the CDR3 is TGTGCCAGTAGTCAGGGACACCTACAAGAGACCCAGTACTTC. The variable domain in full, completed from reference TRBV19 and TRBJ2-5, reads DGGITQSPKYLFRKEGQNVTLSCEQNLNHDAMYWYRQDPGQGLRLIYYSQIVNDFQKGDIAEGYSVSREKKESFPLTVTSAQKNPTAFYLCASSQGHLQETQYFGPGTRLLVL.

The CDR3 reads CATSRDLSGLKAFF. CDR3 nucleotides: TGTGCCACCAGCAGAGATCTCTCGGGACTGAAAGCTTTCTTT. The chain is built from TRBV15 and TRBJ1-1, with D perhaps matching TRBD1 (5 bases). The CDR3 is 14 residues long. Germline values: CDR1 LNHNV, CDR2 YYDKDF (reference sequence). V lost 0 bases, J lost 9 bases, and 14 bases lay in between.

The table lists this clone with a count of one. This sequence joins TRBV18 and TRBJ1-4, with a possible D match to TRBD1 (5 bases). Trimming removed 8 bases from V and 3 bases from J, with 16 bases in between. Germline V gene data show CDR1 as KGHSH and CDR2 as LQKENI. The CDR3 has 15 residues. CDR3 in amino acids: CASAGPGRANEKLFF. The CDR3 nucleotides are TGTGCCAGCGCGGGACCGGGACGGGCTAATGAAAAACTGTTTTTT.

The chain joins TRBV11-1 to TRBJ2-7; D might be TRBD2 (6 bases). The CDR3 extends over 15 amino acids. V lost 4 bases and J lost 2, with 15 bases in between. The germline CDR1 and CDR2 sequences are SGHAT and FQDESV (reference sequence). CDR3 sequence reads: CASSYSGTGAYEQYF. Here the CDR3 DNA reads TGTGCCAGCAGCTACTCCGGCACGGGAGCCTACGAGCAGTACTTC. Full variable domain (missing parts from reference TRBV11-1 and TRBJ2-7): EAEVAQSPRYKITEKSQAVAFWCDPISGHATLYWYRQILGQGPELLVQFQDESVVDDSQLPKDRFSAERLKGVDSTLKIQPAELGDSAMYLCASSYSGTGAYEQYFGPGTRLTVT.

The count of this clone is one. CDR3 region: CASSLGHGGGYTF. CDR3 bases: TGCGCCAGCAGCTTGGGTCATGGGGGCGGCTACACCTTC. The rearrangement uses TRBV5-1 and TRBJ1-2, with TRBD1 as a possible D gene (6 bases). Germline V gene sequence: CDR1 SGHRS, CDR2 YFSETQ. Trimming stripped 0 bases from V and 8 bases from J, with 11 bases between. The CDR3 contains 13 residues.

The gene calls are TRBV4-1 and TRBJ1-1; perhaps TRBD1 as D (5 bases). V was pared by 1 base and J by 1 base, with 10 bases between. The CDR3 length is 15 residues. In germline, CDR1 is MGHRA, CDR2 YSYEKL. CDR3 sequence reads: CASSQVGTENTEAFF. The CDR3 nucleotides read TGCGCCAGCAGCCAAGTAGGGACTGAGAACACTGAAGCTTTCTTT.

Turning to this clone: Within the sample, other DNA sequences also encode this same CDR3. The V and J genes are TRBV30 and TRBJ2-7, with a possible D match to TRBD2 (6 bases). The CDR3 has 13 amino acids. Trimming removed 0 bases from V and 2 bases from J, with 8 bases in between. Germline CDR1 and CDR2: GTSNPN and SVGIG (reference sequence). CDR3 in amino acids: CAWSVGGTYEQYF. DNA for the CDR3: TGTGCCTGGAGTGTGGGGGGTACCTACGAGCAGTACTTC.

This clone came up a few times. The CDR3 loop is CAITPGPGRERRDEQFF. The CDR3 DNA reads as TGTGCCATCACCCCCGGCCCTGGGCGGGAGAGAAGGGATGAGCAGTTCTTC. This chain links TRBV10-3 with TRBJ2-1; 7 bases fit TRBD2. This CDR3 region has 17 residues. The V segment lost 7 bases and the J segment 8 bases; nucleotides outside the gene matches: 20. Germline CDR1 and CDR2: ENHRY and SYGVKD.

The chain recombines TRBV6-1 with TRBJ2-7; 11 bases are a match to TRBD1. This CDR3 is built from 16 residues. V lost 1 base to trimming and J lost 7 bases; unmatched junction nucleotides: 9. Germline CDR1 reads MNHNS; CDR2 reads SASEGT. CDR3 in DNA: TGTGCCAGCAGTGAAGTTCTCGGGACAGGGGGTGGAGAGCAGTACTTC. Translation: CASSEVLGTGGGEQYF.

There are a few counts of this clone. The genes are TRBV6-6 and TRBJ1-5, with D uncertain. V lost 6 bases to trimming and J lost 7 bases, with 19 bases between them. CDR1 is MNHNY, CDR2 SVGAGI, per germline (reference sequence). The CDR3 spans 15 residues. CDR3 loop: CASRQNQATYQPQHF. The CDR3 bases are TGTGCCAGCAGGCAAAACCAGGCCACCTACCAGCCCCAGCATTTT.

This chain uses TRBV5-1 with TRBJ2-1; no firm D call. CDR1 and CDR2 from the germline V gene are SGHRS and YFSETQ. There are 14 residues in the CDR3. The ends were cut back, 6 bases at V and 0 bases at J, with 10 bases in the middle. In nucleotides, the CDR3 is TGCGCCAGCACATTTACAAGCTCCTACAATGAGCAGTTCTTC. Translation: CASTFTSSYNEQFF.

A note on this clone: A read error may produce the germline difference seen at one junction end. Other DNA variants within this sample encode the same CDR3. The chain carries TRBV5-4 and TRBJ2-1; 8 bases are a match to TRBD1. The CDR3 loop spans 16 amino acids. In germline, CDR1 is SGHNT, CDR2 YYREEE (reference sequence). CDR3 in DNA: TGTGCCAGCAGCTTGGTGGCAGGGGGCCCCTATAATGAGCAGTTCTTC. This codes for CASSLVAGGPYNEQFF.

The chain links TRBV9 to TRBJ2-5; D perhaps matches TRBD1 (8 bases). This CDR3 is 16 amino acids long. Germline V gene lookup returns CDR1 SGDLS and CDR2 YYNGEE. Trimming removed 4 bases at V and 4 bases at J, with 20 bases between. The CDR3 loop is CASSFRGLRGGETQYF. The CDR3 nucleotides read TGTGCCAGCAGCTTCAGGGGGCTAAGGGGGGGAGAGACCCAGTACTTC. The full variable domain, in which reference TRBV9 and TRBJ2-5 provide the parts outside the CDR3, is DSGVTQTPKHLITATGQRVTLRCSPRSGDLSVYWYQQSLDQGLQFLIQYYNGEERAKGNILERFSAQQFPDLHSELNLSSLELGDSALYFCASSFRGLRGGETQYFGPGTRLLVL.

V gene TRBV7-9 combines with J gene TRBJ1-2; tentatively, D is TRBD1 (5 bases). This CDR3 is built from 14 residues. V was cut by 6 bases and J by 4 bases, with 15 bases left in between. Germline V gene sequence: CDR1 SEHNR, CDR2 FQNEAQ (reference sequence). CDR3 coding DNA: TGTGCCAGCAGTTCCGGGTGGGGGGGCTATGGCTACACCTTC. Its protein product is CASSSGWGGYGYTF.

CDR3 region: CASSLGGGNNQPQHF. CDR3 bases: TGTGCCAGCAGCCTAGGCGGGGGTAACAATCAGCCCCAGCATTTT. The rearrangement joins TRBV7-2 to TRBJ1-5, with a tentative D call TRBD1 (5 bases). This CDR3 spans 15 amino acids. V was shortened by 5 bases and J by 3 bases, with 14 bases between the two germline ends. Germline V gives CDR1 SGHTA, CDR2 FQGNSA.

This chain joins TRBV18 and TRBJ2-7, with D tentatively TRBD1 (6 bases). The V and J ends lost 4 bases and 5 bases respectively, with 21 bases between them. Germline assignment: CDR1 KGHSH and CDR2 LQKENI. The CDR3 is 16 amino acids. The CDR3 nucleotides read TGTGCCAGCTCACTCGATGGGAGACAGGTCATACACGAGCAGTACTTC. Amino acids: CASSLDGRQVIHEQYF. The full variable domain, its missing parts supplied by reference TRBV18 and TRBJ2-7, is NAGVMQNPRHLVRRRGQEARLRCSPMKGHSHVYWYRQLPEEGLKFMVYLQKENIIDESGMPKERFSAEFPKEGPSILRIQQVVRGDSAAYFCASSLDGRQVIHEQYFGPGTRLTVT.

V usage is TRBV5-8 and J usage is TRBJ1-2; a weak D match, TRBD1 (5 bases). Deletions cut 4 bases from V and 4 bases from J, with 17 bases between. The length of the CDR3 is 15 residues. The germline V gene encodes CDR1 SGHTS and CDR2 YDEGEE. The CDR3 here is CASSKPRWGLYGYTF. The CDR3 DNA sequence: TGTGCCAGCAGCAAACCCCGGTGGGGACTCTATGGCTACACCTTC.

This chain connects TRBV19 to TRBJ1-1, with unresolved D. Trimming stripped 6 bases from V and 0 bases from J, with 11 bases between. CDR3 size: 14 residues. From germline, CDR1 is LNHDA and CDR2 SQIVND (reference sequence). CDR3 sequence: CASRLRGMNTEAFF. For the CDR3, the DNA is TGTGCCAGTAGACTCCGAGGCATGAACACTGAAGCTTTCTTT.